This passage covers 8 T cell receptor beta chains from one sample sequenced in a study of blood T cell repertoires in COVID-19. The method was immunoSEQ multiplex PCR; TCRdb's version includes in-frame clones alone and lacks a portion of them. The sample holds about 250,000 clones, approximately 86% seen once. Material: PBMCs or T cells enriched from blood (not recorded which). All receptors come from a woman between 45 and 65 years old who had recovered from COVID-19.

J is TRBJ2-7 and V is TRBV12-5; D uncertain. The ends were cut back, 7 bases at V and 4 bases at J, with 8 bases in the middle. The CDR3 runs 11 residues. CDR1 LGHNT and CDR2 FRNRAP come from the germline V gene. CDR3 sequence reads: CASVPIYEQYF. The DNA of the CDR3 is TGTGCTAGTGTCCCTATATACGAGCAGTACTTC.

CDR3 sequence reads: CATSDPGTSGTHTQYF. Here the CDR3 DNA reads TGTGCCACCAGTGATCCCGGGACTAGCGGGACTCATACGCAGTATTTT. The chain links TRBV24-1 to TRBJ2-3, with 13 bases matching TRBD2. The V gene's germline CDR1 is KGHDR and CDR2 SFDVKD. V shed 3 bases, J shed 7 bases, and the junction held 6 bases outside the gene matches. CDR3 size: 16 residues.

This chain's CDR3 is CASIQDSWNTEAFF. CDR3 in DNA: TGTGCCAGCATCCAGGACAGTTGGAACACTGAAGCTTTCTTT. J is TRBJ1-1 and V is TRBV27; possible D gene TRBD1, 6 bases. The CDR3 totals 14 residues. V lost 7 bases to trimming and J lost 1 base, with 13 bases between them. CDR1 is MNHEY, CDR2 SMNVEV, per germline (reference sequence).

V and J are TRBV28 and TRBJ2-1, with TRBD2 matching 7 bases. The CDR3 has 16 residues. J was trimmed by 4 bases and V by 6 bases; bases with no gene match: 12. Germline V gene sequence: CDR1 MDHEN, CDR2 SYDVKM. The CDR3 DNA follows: TGTGCCAGCAGCCCCATCTTACTAGCGTCATACAATGAGCAGTTCTTC. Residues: CASSPILLASYNEQFF.

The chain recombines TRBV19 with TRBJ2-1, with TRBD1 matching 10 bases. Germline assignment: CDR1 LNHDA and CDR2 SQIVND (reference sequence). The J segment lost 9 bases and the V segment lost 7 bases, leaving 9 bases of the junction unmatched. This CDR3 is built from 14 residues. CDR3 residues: CASTKGQGVREQFF. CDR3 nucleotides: TGTGCCAGTACGAAAGGACAGGGGGTCCGTGAGCAGTTCTTC.

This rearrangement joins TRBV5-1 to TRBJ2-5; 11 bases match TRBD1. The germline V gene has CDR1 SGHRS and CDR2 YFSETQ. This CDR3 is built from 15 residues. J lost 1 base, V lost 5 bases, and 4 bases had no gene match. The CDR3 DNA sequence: TGCGCCAGCAGGCAGGGACAGGGGGTCCAAGAGACCCAGTACTTC. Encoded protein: CASRQGQGVQETQYF.

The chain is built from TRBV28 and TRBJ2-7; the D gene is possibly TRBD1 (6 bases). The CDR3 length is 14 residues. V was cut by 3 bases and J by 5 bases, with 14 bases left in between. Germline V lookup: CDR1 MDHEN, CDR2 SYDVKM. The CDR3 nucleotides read TGTGCCAGCAGTTTCTTCGGACAGCTCCACGAGCAGTACTTC. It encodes CASSFFGQLHEQYF.

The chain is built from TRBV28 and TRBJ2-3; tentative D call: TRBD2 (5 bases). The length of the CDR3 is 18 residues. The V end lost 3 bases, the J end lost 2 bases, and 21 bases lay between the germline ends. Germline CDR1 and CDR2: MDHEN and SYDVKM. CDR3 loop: CASSLRGLRSPHTDTQYF. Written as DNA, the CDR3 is TGTGCCAGCAGTTTGAGAGGGCTACGTAGCCCCCACACAGATACGCAGTATTTT.